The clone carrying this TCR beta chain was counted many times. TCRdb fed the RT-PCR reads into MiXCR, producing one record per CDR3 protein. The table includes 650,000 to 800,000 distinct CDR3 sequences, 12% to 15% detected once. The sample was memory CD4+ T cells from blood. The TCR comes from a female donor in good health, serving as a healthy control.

CDR3 nucleotides: TGTGCCAGCAGTTACTGGGCGGGAGGGAGGTCCTACGAGCAGTACTTC. Its translation: CASSYWAGGRSYEQYF. The chain carries TRBV6-5 and TRBJ2-7; 9 bases match TRBD2. This CDR3 contains 16 residues. Germline CDR1 reads MNHEY; CDR2 reads SVGAGI. V trimming: 1 base; J trimming: 1 base; junction bases outside the gene matches: 5.